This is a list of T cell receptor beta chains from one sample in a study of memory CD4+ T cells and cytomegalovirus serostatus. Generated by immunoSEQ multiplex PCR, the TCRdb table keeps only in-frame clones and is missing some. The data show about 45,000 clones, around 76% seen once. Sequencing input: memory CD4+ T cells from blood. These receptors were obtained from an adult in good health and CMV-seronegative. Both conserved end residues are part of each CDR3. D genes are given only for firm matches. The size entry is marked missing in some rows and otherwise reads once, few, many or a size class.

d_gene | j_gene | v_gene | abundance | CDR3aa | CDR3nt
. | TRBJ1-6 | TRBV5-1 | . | CASSLEQGSSYNSPLHF | TGCGCCAGCAGCTTGGAGCAGGGGAGCTCCTATAATTCACCCCTCCACTTT
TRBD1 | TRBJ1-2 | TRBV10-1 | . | CAWDRGDGYTF | TGCGCCTGGGACAGGGGAGATGGCTACACCTTC
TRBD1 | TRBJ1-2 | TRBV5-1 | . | CASSSDRVLGYTF | TGCGCCAGCAGCTCGGACAGGGTACTTGGCTACACCTTC
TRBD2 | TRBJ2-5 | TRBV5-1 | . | CASTPGGGGQETQYF | TGCGCCAGCACCCCGGGAGGGGGGGGGCAAGAGACCCAGTACTTC
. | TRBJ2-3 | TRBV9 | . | CASSVTWRGDFTDTQYF | TGTGCCAGCAGCGTAACGTGGAGAGGAGACTTCACAGATACGCAGTATTTT
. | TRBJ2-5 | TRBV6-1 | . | CASSFQETQYF | TGTGCCAGCAGCTTTCAAGAGACCCAGTACTTC
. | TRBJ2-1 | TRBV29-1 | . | CSVDSGTNEQFF | TGCAGCGTTGATTCAGGGACCAATGAGCAGTTCTTC
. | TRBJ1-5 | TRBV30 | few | CAWGTVSNQPQHF | TGTGCCTGGGGGACGGTAAGCAATCAGCCCCAGCATTTT
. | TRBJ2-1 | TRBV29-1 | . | CSVEPEQFF | TGCAGCGTTGAACCTGAGCAGTTCTTC
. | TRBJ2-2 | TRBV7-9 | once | CASSLRGQGRHTGELFF | TGTGCCAGCAGCTTACGGGGGCAGGGGAGGCACACCGGGGAGCTGTTTTTT
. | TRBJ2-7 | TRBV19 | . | CASSLQGGASYEQYF | TGTGCCAGTAGTCTTCAGGGGGGGGCATCCTACGAGCAGTACTTC
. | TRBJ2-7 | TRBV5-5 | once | CASSTSGTYGYEQYF | TGTGCCAGCAGTACCTCAGGGACCTATGGCTACGAGCAGTACTTC
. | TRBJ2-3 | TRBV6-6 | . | CASTPQEGATDTQYF | TGTGCCAGCACCCCCCAGGAGGGGGCAACAGATACGCAGTATTTT
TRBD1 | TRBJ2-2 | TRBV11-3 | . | CASSLVRGRSTGELFF | TGTGCCAGCAGCTTAGTCAGGGGGCGGTCCACCGGGGAGCTGTTTTTT
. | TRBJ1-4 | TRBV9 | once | CASSALSRGEEKLFF | TGTGCCAGCAGCGCCCTTAGTCGAGGAGAAGAAAAACTGTTTTTT
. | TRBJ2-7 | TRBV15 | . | CATSRARGSDEQYF | TGTGCCACCAGCAGAGCGCGGGGCTCGGACGAGCAGTACTTC
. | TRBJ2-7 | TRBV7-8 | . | CASSSGPSSEQYF | TGTGCCAGCAGCTCCGGACCCTCCAGCGAGCAGTACTTC
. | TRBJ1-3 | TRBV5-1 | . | CASSTLDSGNTIYF | TGCGCCAGCAGCACCCTGGACTCTGGAAACACCATATATTTT
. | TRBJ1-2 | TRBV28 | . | CASRTSYGYTF | TGTGCCAGCAGAACAAGCTATGGCTACACCTTC
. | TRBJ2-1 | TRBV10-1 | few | CAPNGEQFF | TGCGCCCCCAACGGTGAGCAGTTCTTC
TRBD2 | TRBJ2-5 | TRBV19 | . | CASSIAPGLSISQYF | TGTGCCAGTAGTATCGCTCCGGGACTATCCATATCCCAGTACTTC
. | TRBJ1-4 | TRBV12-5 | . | CASGLKVAGLRATNEKLFF | TGTGCTAGTGGTTTGAAGGTTGCGGGATTGAGGGCAACTAATGAAAAACTGTTTTTT
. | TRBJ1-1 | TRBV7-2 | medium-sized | CASSLQTNTEAFF | TGTGCCAGCAGCTTGCAGACCAACACTGAAGCTTTCTTT
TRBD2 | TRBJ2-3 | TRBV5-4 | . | CASSFARGGGADTQYF | TGTGCCAGCAGCTTCGCCCGGGGGGGCGGGGCAGATACGCAGTATTTT
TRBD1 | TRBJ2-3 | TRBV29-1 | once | CSVDRETDTQYF | TGCAGCGTGGACAGGGAGACAGATACGCAGTATTTT
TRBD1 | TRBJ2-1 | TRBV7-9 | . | CASSLVGTVLSYNEQFF | TGTGCCAGCAGCTTAGTTGGGACAGTATTATCCTACAATGAGCAGTTCTTC
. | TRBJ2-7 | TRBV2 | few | CASTDVGLYEQYF | TGTGCCAGCACCGACGTAGGACTCTACGAGCAGTACTTC
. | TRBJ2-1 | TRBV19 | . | CASSGLLAGSYNEQFF | TGTGCCAGTAGCGGCCTACTAGCTGGGTCCTACAATGAGCAGTTCTTC
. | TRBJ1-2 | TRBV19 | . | CASSMLDNYGYTF | TGTGCCAGTAGTATGTTGGATAACTATGGCTACACCTTC
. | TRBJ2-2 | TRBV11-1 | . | CASSLPKRGRNTGELFF | TGTGCCAGCAGCTTACCGAAACGGGGGCGGAACACCGGGGAGCTGTTTTTT
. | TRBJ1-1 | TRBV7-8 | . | CASSTRGVAFF | TGTGCCAGCAGCACCAGGGGAGTAGCTTTCTTT
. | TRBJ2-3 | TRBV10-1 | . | CASSESGRGTDTQYF | TGCGCCAGCAGTGAGTCAGGGCGGGGCACAGATACGCAGTATTTT
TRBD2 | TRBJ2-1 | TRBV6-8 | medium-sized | CASSNDPGGPYNEQFF | TGTGCCAGCAGCAACGACCCGGGGGGACCGTACAATGAGCAGTTCTTC
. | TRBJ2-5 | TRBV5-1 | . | CASSLTGEETQYF | TGCGCCAGCAGCTTGACGGGTGAAGAGACCCAGTACTTC
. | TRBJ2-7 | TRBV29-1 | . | CSVAQGSYEQYF | TGCAGCGTTGCGCAGGGATCCTACGAGCAGTACTTC
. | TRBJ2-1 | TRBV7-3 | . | CASSLSLGEQFF | TGTGCCAGCAGCTTAAGCCTGGGCGAGCAGTTCTTC
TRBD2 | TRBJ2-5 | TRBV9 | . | CASTMAGGHQETQYF | TGTGCCAGCACTATGGCGGGGGGGCACCAAGAGACCCAGTACTTC
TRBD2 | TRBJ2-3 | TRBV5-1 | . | CASSPGLAGGSGDTQYF | TGCGCCAGCAGCCCCGGACTAGCGGGGGGGTCTGGAGATACGCAGTATTTT
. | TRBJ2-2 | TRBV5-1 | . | CASSLEARLNTGELFF | TGCGCCAGCAGCTTGGAGGCCAGGTTAAACACCGGGGAGCTGTTTTTT
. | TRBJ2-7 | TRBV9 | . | CASSVVPLDRYEQYF | TGTGCCAGCAGCGTAGTACCCCTGGACCGGTACGAGCAGTACTTC
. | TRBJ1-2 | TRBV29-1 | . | CSVVGEEGYTF | TGCAGCGTTGTGGGGGAGGAGGGCTACACCTTC
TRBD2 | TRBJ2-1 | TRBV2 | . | CATKPGHGAGGQFF | TGTGCCACCAAACCGGGACACGGGGCGGGAGGGCAGTTCTTC
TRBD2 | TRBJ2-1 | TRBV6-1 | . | CASSEMIAGTNEQFF | TGTGCCAGCAGTGAAATGATAGCGGGGACTAATGAGCAGTTCTTC
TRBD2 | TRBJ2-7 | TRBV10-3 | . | CAISEGAGGPYEQYF | TGTGCCATCAGTGAGGGTGCGGGGGGGCCGTATGAGCAGTACTTC
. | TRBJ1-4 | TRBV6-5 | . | CASSYIGATNEKLFF | TGTGCCAGCAGTTACATCGGGGCAACTAATGAAAAACTGTTTTTT
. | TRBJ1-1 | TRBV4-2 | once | CASSQDLDREAFF | TGTGCCAGCAGCCAAGATCTCGACAGGGAAGCTTTCTTT
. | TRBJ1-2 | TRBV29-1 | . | CSVAGTPGGYTF | TGCAGCGTTGCCGGGACTCCGGGCGGCTACACCTTC
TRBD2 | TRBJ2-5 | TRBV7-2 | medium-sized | CASTLRPSGGQETQYF | TGTGCCAGCACCCTCCGCCCAAGCGGGGGTCAAGAGACCCAGTACTTC
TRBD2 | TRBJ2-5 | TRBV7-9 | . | CASSVRTSGGLEETQYF | TGTGCCAGCAGCGTCAGGACTAGCGGGGGGCTTGAAGAGACCCAGTACTTC
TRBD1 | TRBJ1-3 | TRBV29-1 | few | CSVGDRGEGNTIYF | TGCAGCGTTGGGGACAGGGGGGAAGGAAACACCATATATTTT
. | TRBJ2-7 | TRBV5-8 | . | CASSLAWTAYEQYF | TGTGCCAGCAGCTTGGCCTGGACAGCCTACGAGCAGTACTTC
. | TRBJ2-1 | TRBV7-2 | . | CASSLRPNYNEQFF | TGTGCCAGCAGCCTCCGACCCAACTACAATGAGCAGTTCTTC
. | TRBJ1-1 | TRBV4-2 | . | CASSLPWGNTEAFF | TGTGCCAGCAGCTTGCCTTGGGGGAACACTGAAGCTTTCTTT
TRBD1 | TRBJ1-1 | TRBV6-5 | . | CASRRTGTRTEAFF | TGTGCCAGCAGACGGACAGGGACGCGCACTGAAGCTTTCTTT
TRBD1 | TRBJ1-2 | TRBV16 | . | CASSHQTGEGYTF | TGTGCCAGCAGCCATCAAACAGGGGAGGGCTACACCTTC
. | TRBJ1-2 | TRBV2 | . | CASSEYTVTYGYTF | TGTGCCAGCAGTGAATATACGGTTACCTATGGCTACACCTTC
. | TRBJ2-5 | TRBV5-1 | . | CASSLEGSRETQYF | TGCGCCAGCAGCTTGGAAGGTTCACGAGAGACCCAGTACTTC